The 24 T cell receptor beta chains listed next were all sequenced from one sample in a study of CD8 T cells in Susac syndrome. Random hexamers primed reverse transcription of about 0.5 to 1 ug RNA. One entry per CDR3 protein results from TCRdb running MiXCR on the immunoSEQ multiplex PCR reads. This sample has roughly 300,000 distinct CDR3 sequences, with approximately 84% found just once. Material: CD8+ T cells from PBMCs. Receptor source: a human donor with multiple sclerosis.

The chain carries TRBV27 and TRBJ2-7, with D perhaps matching TRBD2 (6 bases). CDR1 and CDR2 from the germline V gene are MNHEY and SMNVEV (reference sequence). This CDR3 is built from 14 residues. V was pared by 4 bases and J by 3 bases, with 13 bases between. CDR3 residues: CASSYGRPRYEQYF. DNA for the CDR3: TGTGCCAGCAGTTACGGGAGACCCCGCTACGAGCAGTACTTC.

The V and J genes are TRBV28 and TRBJ2-7; possible D gene TRBD2, 5 bases. The CDR3 extends over 15 amino acids. Germline CDR1 is MDHEN and CDR2 is SYDVKM. Trimming left V 3 bases short and J 0 bases short, with 12 bases between. This CDR3 reads CASSFASGYSYEQYF. The DNA of the CDR3 is TGTGCCAGCAGTTTTGCCAGCGGTTACTCCTACGAGCAGTACTTC.

The chain carries TRBV9 and TRBJ2-1; tentative D call: TRBD2 (6 bases). The CDR3 runs to 13 residues. Trimming left V 0 bases short and J 8 bases short, with 9 bases between. CDR1 is SGDLS, CDR2 YYNGEE, per germline. As DNA, the CDR3 is TGTGCCAGCAGCGTAGAATCTAGCGATGAGCAGTTCTTC. This encodes CASSVESSDEQFF. The full variable domain, rest sourced from reference TRBV9 and TRBJ2-1, is DSGVTQTPKHLITATGQRVTLRCSPRSGDLSVYWYQQSLDQGLQFLIQYYNGEERAKGNILERFSAQQFPDLHSELNLSSLELGDSALYFCASSVESSDEQFFGPGTRLTVL.

This chain links TRBV29-1 with TRBJ1-2; D uncertain. Trimming stripped 2 bases from V and 6 bases from J, with 7 bases between. The CDR3 runs 11 residues. CDR1 and CDR2 (germline): SQVTM, ANQGSEA. The CDR3 DNA follows: TGCAGCGTTGAAAGTAGGGATGGCTACACCTTC. Residues: CSVESRDGYTF.

The gene calls are TRBV6-1 and TRBJ2-1, with TRBD2 matching over 13 bases. Germline V lookup: CDR1 MNHNS, CDR2 SASEGT. The CDR3 contains 14 residues. Here the CDR3 DNA reads TGTGGAACTAGCGGGAGGGCCGGGTACAATGAGCAGTTCTTC. This translates into CGTSGRAGYNEQFF.

The rearrangement joins TRBV9 to TRBJ2-7; 7 positions match TRBD1. Germline V gene lookup returns CDR1 SGDLS and CDR2 YYNGEE. V was pared by 0 bases and J by 2 bases, with 2 bases of the junction left unmatched. CDR3 length: 14 residues. The CDR3 nucleotides are TGTGCCAGCAGCGTAGGGGACAGCGCCTACGAGCAGTACTTC. Translated: CASSVGDSAYEQYF.

The chain combines TRBV9 with TRBJ2-7, with TRBD1 matching over 8 bases. Germline V gene lookup returns CDR1 SGDLS and CDR2 YYNGEE. This CDR3 region has 16 residues. Trimming at V came to 4 bases and at J to 6 bases, leaving 15 bases not matched to a gene. CDR3: CASSPRGTGSVGEQYF. In DNA form, the CDR3 reads TGTGCCAGCAGCCCACGTGGGACAGGCTCAGTCGGCGAGCAGTACTTC.

The V call is TRBV28, the J call TRBJ1-5; 7 positions agree with TRBD1. V was clipped by 4 bases and J by 7 bases; unmatched bases: 10. This CDR3 has 15 amino acids. CDR1 is MDHEN, CDR2 SYDVKM, per germline. The CDR3 loop is CASSSGQDGDQPQHF. Here the CDR3 DNA reads TGTGCCAGCAGTTCAGGACAGGATGGGGACCAGCCCCAGCATTTT.

This sequence joins TRBV2 and TRBJ2-7, with 11 bases aligning to TRBD2. Germline lookup yields CDR1 SNHLY and CDR2 FYNNEI. V lost 7 bases, J lost 4 bases, and 9 bases stayed unmatched. There are 15 residues in the CDR3. CDR3 nucleotide sequence: TGTGCCAGCATGGACCCCGGGACTAGCGGATACGAGCAGTACTTC. Protein product: CASMDPGTSGYEQYF.

This chain connects TRBV28 to TRBJ2-1; possible D gene TRBD1, 5 bases. Germline V gives CDR1 MDHEN, CDR2 SYDVKM. V was clipped by 6 bases and J by 7 bases, with 10 bases between them. The CDR3 sequence is 12 residues long. Written as DNA, the CDR3 is TGTGCCAGCAGGGGGCTAGAAAATGAGCAGTTCTTC. It specifies CASRGLENEQFF.

This clonotype has just a few counts. The chain is built from TRBV27 and TRBJ2-2; the match to TRBD1 covers 7 bases. The germline V gene has CDR1 MNHEY and CDR2 SMNVEV (reference sequence). The V and J ends lost 4 bases and 7 bases, in that order; junction bases with no gene match: 12. CDR3 length: 16 residues. CDR3 nucleotide sequence: TGTGCCAGCAGTTCCTACAGGGGTTATGGGTACGGGGAGCTGTTTTTT. Its protein is CASSSYRGYGYGELFF.

The V call is TRBV20-1, the J call TRBJ1-4; 7 bases are shared with TRBD1. Germline CDR1 and CDR2: DFQATT and SNEGSKA (reference sequence). Unmatched junction bases numbered 3, after V lost 5 bases and J lost 0 bases. CDR3 length: 14 amino acids. CDR3 nucleotide sequence: TGCAGTGCTCTTGACAGGGCAACTAATGAAAAACTGTTTTTT. It codes for CSALDRATNEKLFF.

The CDR3 DNA sequence: TGTGCCAGCAGCCTACTAGCGACCACCTACGAGCAGTACTTC. It specifies CASSLLATTYEQYF. The J gene is TRBJ2-7, the V gene TRBV7-2, with 7 positions matching TRBD2. The CDR3 sequence is 14 residues long. Per the germline V gene, CDR1 is SGHTA and CDR2 is FQGNSA. With 5 bases clipped from V and 2 bases from J, the junction kept 6 bases outside the gene matches.

This chain uses TRBV6-2 or TRBV6-3 with TRBJ2-1; 9 bases align to TRBD2. J gave up 0 bases and V 6 bases, and 12 bases lay outside the gene matches. There are 18 residues in the CDR3. From germline, CDR1 is MNHEY and CDR2 SVGEGT. CDR3 DNA sequence: TGTGCCAGCAGCCTCCTCAGACATAGCGGGAGCTCCTACAATGAGCAGTTCTTC. It specifies CASSLLRHSGSSYNEQFF.

The gene calls are TRBV19 and TRBJ2-5; 8 bases align to TRBD1. The CDR3 runs to 13 residues. The ends lost 5 bases at V and 3 bases at J; junction bases unmatched: 2. Germline CDR1 reads LNHDA; CDR2 reads SQIVND (reference sequence). CDR3 nucleotides: TGTGCCAGTAGTGAGGACAGGGAAGAGACCCAGTACTTC. Residues: CASSEDREETQYF. Together with reference TRBV19 and TRBJ2-5, the CDR3 gives the full variable domain: DGGITQSPKYLFRKEGQNVTLSCEQNLNHDAMYWYRQDPGQGLRLIYYSQIVNDFQKGDIAEGYSVSREKKESFPLTVTSAQKNPTAFYLCASSEDREETQYFGPGTRLLVL.

V is TRBV4-2 and J is TRBJ2-7; D is uncertain. V dropped 0 bases and J dropped 0 bases, with 12 bases sitting between them. Germline-derived CDR1 and CDR2 are LGHNA and YNFKEQ. The length of the CDR3 is 16 residues. The CDR3 is CASSQEFPGSSYEQYF. The CDR3 region has the DNA TGTGCCAGCAGCCAAGAGTTTCCCGGAAGCTCCTACGAGCAGTACTTC.

The chain employs TRBV27 and TRBJ2-7; TRBD1 is a possible D gene (5 bases). The germline V gene has CDR1 MNHEY and CDR2 SMNVEV (reference sequence). V dropped 5 bases and J dropped 4 bases, with 15 bases sitting between them. This CDR3 region has 14 residues. CDR3 sequence: CASSARQFLYEQYF. CDR3 bases: TGTGCCAGCAGTGCGAGACAGTTTTTGTACGAGCAGTACTTC.

This clonotype showed up just once. Here the CDR3 DNA reads TGTGCCAGCAGCTCTCCAGGGCGCGAGCAGTTCTTC. This codes for CASSSPGREQFF. V usage is TRBV7-9 and J usage is TRBJ2-1, with D maybe TRBD1 (5 bases). The germline V and J ends were trimmed by 4 bases and 10 bases, with 11 bases remaining between them. The CDR3 has 12 amino acids. CDR1 and CDR2 (germline): SEHNR, FQNEAQ (reference sequence).

This chain links TRBV9 with TRBJ2-5; 7 nucleotides match TRBD1. V gave up 0 bases and J gave up 1 base; unmatched junction bases: 0. CDR3 length equals 14 residues. In germline, CDR1 is SGDLS, CDR2 YYNGEE. The CDR3 DNA sequence: TGTGCCAGCAGCGTAGACAGGGGCCAAGAGACCCAGTACTTC. It translates to CASSVDRGQETQYF.

This clonotype turned up a few times. The chain is built from TRBV10-3 and TRBJ2-7; no clear D gene. This CDR3 contains 13 residues. Germline lookup yields CDR1 ENHRY and CDR2 SYGVKD. Trimming took 0 bases from V and 2 from J, leaving 5 bases between them. The CDR3 reads CAISESGTYEQYF. Here the CDR3 DNA reads TGTGCCATCAGTGAGTCAGGGACCTACGAGCAGTACTTC.

The chain recombines TRBV27 with TRBJ1-2; D uncertain. Between the trimmed V and J ends, which lost 3 bases and 3 bases, there was a span of 8 bases. The CDR3 extends over 13 amino acids. Germline CDR1 MNHEY, CDR2 SMNVEV (reference sequence). CDR3 residues: CASSFSQYYGYTF. DNA of the CDR3: TGTGCCAGCAGTTTTTCACAGTACTATGGCTACACCTTC.

The chain couples TRBV2 to TRBJ2-7; D unresolved. Germline assignment: CDR1 SNHLY and CDR2 FYNNEI. This CDR3 has 11 residues. V gave up 3 bases and J gave up 5 bases, with 5 bases separating them. The CDR3 DNA reads TGTGCCAGCAGTGAGCCAGACGAGCAGTACTTC. Translated: CASSEPDEQYF.

The V gene is TRBV12-3 or TRBV12-4, the J gene TRBJ2-7, with D maybe TRBD1 (6 bases). Trimming shortened V by 6 bases and J by 5 bases, and 29 bases separated the two germline ends. There are 18 residues in the CDR3. CDR3: CASSAGTDDSPGVDEQYF. The CDR3 nucleotides are TGTGCCAGCAGCGCCGGGACCGACGATTCCCCAGGGGTTGACGAGCAGTACTTC.

The chain employs TRBV24-1 and TRBJ2-3, with D perhaps TRBD2 (6 bases). V lost 5 bases and J 4 bases, leaving 18 bases between the germline ends. The CDR3 sequence is 16 residues long. Germline CDR1 is KGHDR and CDR2 is SFDVKD. CDR3 coding DNA: TGTGCCACCAGTGGGCTGGGCAGGGAGGAAGCAGATACGCAGTATTTT. This sequence encodes CATSGLGREEADTQYF.